These 29 T cell receptor beta chains came from one sample sequenced in a study of T cell changes during pregnancy in multiple sclerosis. Here immunoSEQ multiplex PCR was the method, and the copy in TCRdb shows in-frame clones only, minus some. The data show around 65,000 clones, under 95% seen once. This material consisted of peripheral blood, taken in the third trimester of pregnancy. These receptors were taken from a female donor in good health, enrolled as a control in a pregnancy study.

To note about this clone: A read error may produce the germline difference seen at one junction end. The chain carries TRBV7-7 and TRBJ2-1, with D uncertain. Germline V gene sequence: CDR1 SSHAT, CDR2 FNYEAQ (reference sequence). This CDR3 has 13 residues. The CDR3 region has the DNA TGTGCTAGCAGCTTAGCCCCAGGTAATGAGCAGTTCTTC. Amino acid sequence: CASSLAPGNEQFF.

This rearrangement joins TRBV5-8 to TRBJ1-4, with 8 bases that match TRBD1. Germline assignment: CDR1 SGHTS and CDR2 YDEGEE. The CDR3 has 14 amino acids. Unmatched junction bases numbered 0, after V lost 2 bases and J lost 3 bases. The CDR3 reads CASSLQGANEKLFF. For the CDR3, the DNA is TGTGCCAGCAGCTTACAGGGGGCTAATGAAAAACTGTTTTTT.

Written as DNA, the CDR3 is TGCGCCAGCAGCTCCCAGGGGGCAACTAATGAAAAACTGTTTTTT. Protein product: CASSSQGATNEKLFF. The rearrangement uses TRBV5-1 and TRBJ1-4; 7 bases align to TRBD1. CDR3 length: 15 residues. Germline CDR1 SGHRS, CDR2 YFSETQ. Trimming removed 3 bases from V and 0 bases from J; junction bases left unmatched: 2.

The V gene is TRBV14, the J gene TRBJ2-2; 7 bases match TRBD1. CDR3 length: 15 amino acids. Trimming cost V 4 bases and J 4 bases; bases outside gene matches: 6. Germline CDR1 reads SGHDN; CDR2 reads FVKESK. The CDR3 nucleotides are TGTGCCAGCAGCCGAATAGGGACAGTCACCGGGGAGCTGTTTTTT. This sequence encodes CASSRIGTVTGELFF. Using reference TRBV14 and TRBJ2-2 for the parts outside the CDR3, the full variable domain is EAGVTQFPSHSVIEKGQTVTLRCDPISGHDNLYWYRRVMGKEIKFLLHFVKESKQDESGMPNNRFLAERTGGTYSTLKVQPAELEDSGVYFCASSRIGTVTGELFFGEGSRLTVL.

The V gene is TRBV5-1, the J gene TRBJ1-2; 10 nucleotides match TRBD1. The CDR3 length is 15 residues. Germline CDR1 reads SGHRS; CDR2 reads YFSETQ. Germline trimming cut 4 bases from V and 1 base from J; bases unmatched to any gene: 4. CDR3 amino acids: CASSDRDRGNYGYTF. In DNA form, the CDR3 reads TGCGCCAGCAGCGACCGGGACAGGGGTAACTATGGCTACACCTTC.

A single count supports this clone. The chain employs TRBV27 and TRBJ1-1, with TRBD1 identical over 10 bases. This CDR3 comprises 14 residues. From germline, CDR1 is MNHEY and CDR2 SMNVEV (reference sequence). Germline trimming cut 6 bases from V and 1 base from J; bases unmatched to any gene: 2. As DNA, the CDR3 is TGTGCCAGCAGGGGGGACAGGGGGAACACTGAAGCTTTCTTT. Amino acid sequence: CASRGDRGNTEAFF.

The chain couples TRBV27 to TRBJ2-3, with no clear D. Trimming pared 3 bases from V and 10 bases from J, leaving 14 bases between. The length of the CDR3 is 13 residues. Germline V gene data show CDR1 as MNHEY and CDR2 as SMNVEV (reference sequence). The CDR3 nucleotides are TGTGCCAGCAGTTTCGATGAAGTGGGCGCGCAGTATTTT. Residues: CASSFDEVGAQYF.

This rearrangement joins TRBV6-5 to TRBJ2-2; D is unclear. This CDR3 contains 15 residues. The germline V gene has CDR1 MNHEY and CDR2 SVGAGI. Trimming removed 3 bases at V and 0 bases at J, with 8 bases between. The DNA of the CDR3 is TGTGCCAGCAGTTATAGAACCGCGAACACCGGGGAGCTGTTTTTT. This translates into CASSYRTANTGELFF.

This sequence joins TRBV7-9 and TRBJ1-2; TRBD1 aligns across 10 bases. V was clipped by 2 bases and J by 8 bases; unmatched bases: 5. The CDR3 length is 14 residues. Germline values: CDR1 SEHNR, CDR2 FQNEAQ (reference sequence). The CDR3: CASSLRDRGRGYTF. The CDR3 DNA is TGTGCCAGCAGCTTACGGGACAGGGGCCGGGGCTACACCTTC.

The chain employs TRBV28 and TRBJ2-1; the D gene is possibly TRBD1 (7 bases). Germline CDR1 is MDHEN and CDR2 is SYDVKM. The CDR3 extends over 15 amino acids. V gave up 2 bases and J gave up 0 bases, with 8 bases separating them. The CDR3 reads CASSLQGGSYNEQFF. As DNA, the CDR3 is TGTGCCAGCAGTTTACAGGGGGGCTCCTACAATGAGCAGTTCTTC.

This chain uses TRBV2 with TRBJ1-4, with D possibly matching TRBD1 (6 bases). The V gene lost 7 bases and the J gene lost 7 bases, with 13 bases spanning the gap. Germline-derived CDR1 and CDR2 are SNHLY and FYNNEI. CDR3 length: 13 residues. Written as DNA, the CDR3 is TGTGCCAGCAACAGGGCTCGAGGTGAAAAACTGTTTTTT. Protein sequence: CASNRARGEKLFF.

This chain connects TRBV28 to TRBJ1-4; D perhaps matches TRBD1 (6 bases). V lost 6 bases, J lost 2 bases, and 13 bases lay in between. The CDR3 has 15 residues. Per germline, CDR1 MDHEN and CDR2 SYDVKM. CDR3: CASSTHRATNEKLFF. The CDR3 DNA sequence: TGTGCCAGCAGCACTCACAGGGCGACTAATGAAAAACTGTTTTTT.

CDR3 DNA sequence: TGTGCCAGCAGCTCGACAGGGGATAGTAGCTATGGCTACACCTTC. This encodes CASSSTGDSSYGYTF. The rearrangement joins TRBV7-9 to TRBJ1-2, with TRBD1 matching 8 bases. V lost 4 bases to trimming and J lost 4 bases; unmatched junction nucleotides: 8. This CDR3 region has 15 residues. Germline loops: CDR1 SEHNR, CDR2 FQNEAQ (reference sequence).

The chain is built from TRBV7-8 and TRBJ2-2; 10 positions match TRBD2. The V and J ends lost 5 bases and 1 base, in that order; junction bases with no gene match: 1. The germline CDR1 and CDR2 sequences are SGHVS and FQNEAQ. This CDR3 region has 15 residues. CDR3 DNA: TGTGCCAGCAGCCGACTAGCGGGGAACACCGGGGAGCTGTTTTTT. This encodes CASSRLAGNTGELFF.

This chain uses TRBV5-8 with TRBJ1-4; 7 bases fit TRBD1. The CDR3 runs to 17 residues. Germline V gives CDR1 SGHTS, CDR2 YDEGEE. V trimming: 2 bases; J trimming: 0 bases; junction bases outside the gene matches: 7. The chain's CDR3 is CASSLVTGFPTNEKLFF. The DNA for the CDR3 is TGTGCCAGCAGCTTAGTGACAGGGTTCCCAACTAATGAAAAACTGTTTTTT.

The chain couples TRBV19 to TRBJ2-3, with TRBD1 matching over 8 bases. The CDR3 has 15 residues. Per germline, CDR1 LNHDA and CDR2 SQIVND (reference sequence). V shed 3 bases and J 5 bases; nucleotides not matched to a gene: 7. CDR3 amino acids: CASSIATGVVDTQYF. The CDR3 DNA reads TGTGCCAGTAGTATCGCGACAGGGGTGGTAGATACGCAGTATTTT.

The chain recombines TRBV11-2 with TRBJ1-6; 9 nucleotides line up with TRBD1. V gave up 3 bases and J gave up 7 bases; unmatched junction bases: 10. CDR3 length: 17 residues. Germline V lookup: CDR1 SGHAT, CDR2 FQNNGV. As DNA, the CDR3 is TGTGCCAGCAGCTTCGACCCGGGACAGGGTTTCAATTCACCCCTCCACTTT. It is translated as CASSFDPGQGFNSPLHF.

This chain links TRBV27 with TRBJ1-1; D perhaps matches TRBD1 (5 bases). In germline, CDR1 is MNHEY, CDR2 SMNVEV (reference sequence). Trimming removed 7 bases from V and 5 bases from J, with 20 bases in between. The length of the CDR3 is 15 residues. The CDR3 region is CASILVKGSGTEAFF. As DNA, the CDR3 is TGTGCCAGCATCCTGGTAAAGGGCTCAGGGACTGAAGCTTTCTTT.

The rearrangement links TRBV7-2 to TRBJ2-1; 11 bases line up with TRBD2. This CDR3 contains 15 residues. Germline V gene lookup returns CDR1 SGHTA and CDR2 FQGNSA. The V gene end was trimmed by 4 bases and the J gene end by 7 bases; junction bases not matched to a gene: 6. The CDR3 is CASSSSGGPGNEQFF. For the CDR3, the DNA is TGTGCCAGCAGCTCTAGCGGGGGGCCGGGAAATGAGCAGTTCTTC.

The chain employs TRBV11-2 and TRBJ2-1, with D unresolved. Trimming left V 8 bases short and J 3 bases short, with 5 bases between. CDR3 length: 11 amino acids. Germline values: CDR1 SGHAT, CDR2 FQNNGV. The CDR3 nucleotides are TGTGCCAGCCTAGACTACAATGAGCAGTTCTTC. Its translation is CASLDYNEQFF.

The genes are TRBV12-5 and TRBJ1-1; TRBD1 might be the D (5 bases). Germline-derived CDR1 and CDR2 are LGHNT and FRNRAP. The V end was cut by 5 bases, the J end by 3 bases, with 16 bases between. The CDR3 loop spans 15 amino acids. The chain's CDR3 is CASGPPGLRDTEAFF. DNA of the CDR3: TGTGCTAGTGGTCCCCCAGGGCTGAGAGACACTGAAGCTTTCTTT.

The chain uses TRBV29-1 and TRBJ2-7; 8 bases match TRBD2. The CDR3 totals 15 residues. V dropped 5 bases and J dropped 0; count of bases not matched to a gene: 9. The V gene's germline CDR1 is SQVTM and CDR2 ANQGSEA. The CDR3 protein is CSVTGAGGRSYEQYF. CDR3 nucleotide sequence: TGCAGCGTTACCGGGGCGGGGGGCCGCTCCTACGAGCAGTACTTC.

This sequence joins TRBV5-1 and TRBJ2-7; the match to TRBD2 covers 9 bases. The CDR3 runs 15 residues. Germline V CDR1 and CDR2: SGHRS, YFSETQ. The V gene end was trimmed by 0 bases and the J gene end by 2 bases; junction bases not matched to a gene: 3. The CDR3: CASSLVAGGTYEQYF. DNA for the CDR3: TGCGCCAGCAGCTTGGTGGCGGGGGGGACCTACGAGCAGTACTTC.

V and J are TRBV11-2 and TRBJ1-2; 7 bases are shared with TRBD1. J was trimmed by 4 bases and V by 5 bases; bases with no gene match: 7. Germline V CDR1 and CDR2: SGHAT, FQNNGV. The CDR3 runs to 14 residues. In DNA, the CDR3 is TGTGCCAGCAGCGGACGGTGGGACAGCTATGGCTACACCTTC. Protein product: CASSGRWDSYGYTF.

The chain combines TRBV19 with TRBJ2-1, with D possibly being TRBD1 (6 bases). Germline CDR1 reads LNHDA; CDR2 reads SQIVND (reference sequence). The CDR3 loop spans 15 amino acids. V was shortened by 4 bases and J by 9 bases, with 19 bases between the two germline ends. CDR3 loop: CASSTQGRINTEQFF. The CDR3 coding sequence is TGTGCCAGTAGTACGCAGGGGCGAATTAACACTGAGCAGTTCTTC.

The gene calls are TRBV5-1 and TRBJ1-5; D unclear. The CDR3 is 15 residues long. Trimming took off 1 base at V and 2 bases at J, with 10 bases between the two ends. Germline CDR1 and CDR2: SGHRS and YFSETQ. The CDR3 loop is CASSLSGSGNQPQHF. CDR3 DNA: TGCGCCAGCAGCTTGTCCGGGAGCGGCAATCAGCCCCAGCATTTT.

This chain uses TRBV4-3 with TRBJ2-2, with a tentative D call TRBD1 (5 bases). This CDR3 spans 14 amino acids. V dropped 0 bases and J dropped 5 bases, with 7 bases sitting between them. In germline, CDR1 is LGHNA, CDR2 YSLEER. The CDR3 sequence is CASSQDRGTGELFF. The CDR3 DNA is TGCGCCAGCAGCCAAGATAGGGGAACCGGGGAGCTGTTTTTT.

This clone was counted a single time. This sequence joins TRBV7-9 and TRBJ1-5, with D uncertain. Per the germline V gene, CDR1 is SEHNR and CDR2 is FQNEAQ (reference sequence). V gave up 5 bases and J gave up 7 bases, with 12 bases separating them. The CDR3 extends over 13 amino acids. The DNA for the CDR3 is TGTGCCAGCAGCCGAGGTGGCTCCCAGCCCCAGCATTTT. Its translation: CASSRGGSQPQHF.

The genes are TRBV5-4 and TRBJ2-2; D remains ambiguous. There are 16 residues in the CDR3. Germline values: CDR1 SGHNT, CDR2 YYREEE (reference sequence). Trimming left V 2 bases short and J 2 bases short, with 13 bases between. The CDR3 coding sequence is TGTGCCAGCAGCTTTGATCCGGGTACAAACACCGGGGAGCTGTTTTTT. This translates into CASSFDPGTNTGELFF.